The sequence of this TCR beta chain was determined in a study of blood T cell repertoires in COVID-19. The CDR3 is 14 residues long. Germline V gives CDR1 GTSNPN, CDR2 SVGIG (reference sequence). V lost 2 bases to trimming and J lost 3 bases; unmatched junction nucleotides: 4. Assay used: immunoSEQ multiplex PCR; TCRdb lists only in-frame clones, some missing. This repertoire shows a few hundred thousand clones, 75% to 90% found once; its top ten account for 2.2%. Sequenced input: PBMCs or T cells enriched from blood (not recorded which). The chain recombines TRBV30 with TRBJ1-1; 9 bases agree with TRBD1. The sequence was obtained from a man younger than 40 who had recovered from COVID-19. For the CDR3, the DNA is TGTGCCTGGAGTTCAGGGACAGGGTACACTGAAGCTTTCTTT. This translates into CAWSSGTGYTEAFF. The complete variable domain, with remaining parts taken from reference TRBV30 and TRBJ1-1, reads SQTIHQWPATLVQPVGSPLSLECTVEGTSNPNLYWYRQAAGRGLQLLFYSVGIGQISSEVPQNLSASRPQDRQFILSSKKLLLSDSGFYLCAWSSGTGYTEAFFGQGTRLTVV.